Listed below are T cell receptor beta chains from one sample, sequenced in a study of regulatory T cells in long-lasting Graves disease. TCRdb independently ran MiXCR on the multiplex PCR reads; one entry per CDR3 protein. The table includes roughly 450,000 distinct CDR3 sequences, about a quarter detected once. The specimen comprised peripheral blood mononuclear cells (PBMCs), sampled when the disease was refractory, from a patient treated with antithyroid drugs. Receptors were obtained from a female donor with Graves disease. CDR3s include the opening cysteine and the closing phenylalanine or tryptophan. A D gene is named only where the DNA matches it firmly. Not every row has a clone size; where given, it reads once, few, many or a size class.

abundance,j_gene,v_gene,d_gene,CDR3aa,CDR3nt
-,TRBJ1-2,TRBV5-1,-,CASSLGASPWGYTF,TGCGCCAGCAGCTTGGGAGCCAGTCCCTGGGGCTACACCTTC
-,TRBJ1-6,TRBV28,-,CASSLISGTLVSPLHF,TGTGCCAGCAGTTTGATCTCGGGGACGCTGGTTTCACCCCTCCACTTT
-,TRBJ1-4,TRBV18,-,CASSPPGANEKLFF,TGTGCCAGCTCACCCCCGGGAGCGAATGAAAAACTGTTTTTT
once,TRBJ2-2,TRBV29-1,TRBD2,CSAWASGNTGELFF,TGCAGCGCCTGGGCTAGCGGTAACACCGGGGAGCTGTTTTTT
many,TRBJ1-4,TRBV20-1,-,CSAWGGGGEKLFF,TGCAGTGCATGGGGAGGGGGTGGTGAAAAACTGTTTTTT
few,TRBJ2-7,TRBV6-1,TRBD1,CASRTSGTGIGEQYF,TGTGCCAGCAGGACCTCCGGGACAGGGATCGGCGAGCAGTACTTC
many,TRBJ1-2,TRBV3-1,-,CASSPSGRGLFF,TGTGCCAGCAGCCCCTCGGGGAGGGGCCTATTCTTC
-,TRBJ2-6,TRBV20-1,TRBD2,CSANPSPGTSGSTGANVLTF,TGCAGTGCCAACCCCTCCCCGGGAACTAGCGGGAGTACTGGGGCCAACGTCCTGACTTTC
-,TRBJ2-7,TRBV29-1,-,CSVDTGIRSYEQYF,TGCAGCGTGGATACAGGGATCCGCTCCTACGAGCAGTACTTC
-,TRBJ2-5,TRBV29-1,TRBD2,CSARTSGTFGETQYF,TGCAGCGCTCGGACTAGCGGGACCTTCGGGGAGACCCAGTACTTC
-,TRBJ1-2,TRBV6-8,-,CASRDTPGARRSNYGYTF,TGTGCCAGCAGGGACACCCCAGGGGCGCGCAGATCTAACTATGGCTACACCTTC
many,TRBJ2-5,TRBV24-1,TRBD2,CATSLSGSQKETQYF,TGTGCCACCAGTCTTAGCGGGAGTCAAAAAGAGACCCAGTACTTC
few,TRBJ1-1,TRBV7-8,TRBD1,CASSLGTGKSTEAFF,TGTGCCAGCAGCTTGGGGACAGGGAAGAGCACTGAAGCTTTCTTT
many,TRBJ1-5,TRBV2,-,CASREHRNQPQHF,TGTGCCAGCAGGGAACATCGCAATCAGCCCCAGCATTTT
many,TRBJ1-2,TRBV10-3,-,CAISESAPDYGYTF,TGTGCCATCAGTGAGTCAGCCCCCGACTATGGCTACACCTTC
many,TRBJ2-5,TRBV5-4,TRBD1,CASSFRTGQETQYF,TGTGCCAGCAGCTTCCGGACAGGCCAAGAGACCCAGTACTTC
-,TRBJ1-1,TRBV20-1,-,CSARATVSEAFF,TGCAGTGCTAGAGCCACAGTGTCTGAAGCTTTCTTT
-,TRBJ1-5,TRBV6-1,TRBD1,CASIPGTGSQPQHF,TGTGCCAGCATTCCCGGGACAGGGAGTCAGCCCCAGCATTTT
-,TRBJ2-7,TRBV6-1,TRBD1,CASSESPGQGWYEQYF,TGTGCCAGCAGTGAATCGCCGGGACAGGGGTGGTACGAGCAGTACTTC
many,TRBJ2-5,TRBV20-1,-,CSATLGGGRETQYF,TGCAGTGCGACCCTGGGTGGGGGGCGTGAGACCCAGTACTTC
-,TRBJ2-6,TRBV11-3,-,CASSLRGAASGANVLTF,TGTGCCAGCAGCTTAAGGGGCGCAGCCTCTGGGGCCAACGTCCTGACTTTC
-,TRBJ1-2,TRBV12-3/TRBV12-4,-,CASSRRQTGTSHGYTF,TGTGCCAGCAGCCGAAGGCAAACAGGGACGAGCCATGGCTACACCTTC
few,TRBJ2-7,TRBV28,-,CASSPQARTLYF,TGTGCCAGCAGTCCCCAGGCACGGACGCTCTACTTC
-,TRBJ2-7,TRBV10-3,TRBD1,CAISVKGASYEQYF,TGTGCCATCAGTGTGAAGGGGGCGAGCTACGAGCAGTACTTC
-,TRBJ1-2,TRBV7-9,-,CASSLVGENYGYTF,TGTGCCAGCAGCTTAGTTGGGGAAAACTATGGCTACACCTTC
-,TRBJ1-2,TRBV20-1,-,CSARGYGYTF,TGCAGTGCTAGGGGGTATGGCTACACCTTC
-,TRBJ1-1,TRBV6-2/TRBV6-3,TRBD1,CASSSRGLTEAFF,TGTGCCAGCAGCTCCAGGGGGCTCACTGAAGCTTTCTTT
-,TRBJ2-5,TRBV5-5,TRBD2,CASSFGGGRGETQYF,TGTGCCAGCAGCTTTGGGGGGGGGAGAGGAGAGACCCAGTACTTC
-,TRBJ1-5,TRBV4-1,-,CASSHRMGNQPQHF,TGCGCCAGCAGCCACAGAATGGGCAATCAGCCCCAGCATTTT
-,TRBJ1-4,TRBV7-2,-,CASSYRTSRQLFF,TGTGCCAGCAGCTATAGGACTTCTCGCCAGCTGTTTTTT
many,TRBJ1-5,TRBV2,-,CASRASGAWGDNQPQHF,TGTGCCAGCAGGGCCTCAGGGGCCTGGGGCGACAATCAGCCCCAGCATTTT
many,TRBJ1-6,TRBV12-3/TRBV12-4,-,CASSRGDTENSPLHF,TGTGCCAGCAGTCGAGGGGATACGGAAAATTCACCCCTCCACTTT
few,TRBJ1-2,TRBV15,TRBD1,CATSRGTGDGYTF,TGTGCCACCAGCAGAGGGACAGGGGATGGCTACACCTTC
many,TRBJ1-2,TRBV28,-,CASSYPGSEGYTF,TGTGCCAGCAGTTATCCAGGGTCGGAAGGCTACACCTTC
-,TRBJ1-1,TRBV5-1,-,CASSLAGQSEAFF,TGCGCCAGCAGCTTGGCAGGACAAAGTGAAGCTTTCTTT
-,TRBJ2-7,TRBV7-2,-,CASRFTSSPEYEQYF,TGTGCCAGCAGATTTACTAGTTCCCCGGAATACGAGCAGTACTTC
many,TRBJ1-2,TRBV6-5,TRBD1,CASSYRQGYGYTF,TGTGCCAGCAGTTATCGACAGGGGTATGGCTACACCTTC
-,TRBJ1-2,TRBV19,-,CASSISGTNYGYTF,TGTGCCAGTAGTATTTCGGGCACAAACTATGGCTACACCTTC
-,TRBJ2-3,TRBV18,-,CASSPQDTQYF,TGTGCCAGCTCACCTCAAGATACGCAGTATTTT
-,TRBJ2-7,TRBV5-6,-,CASSRDFYEQYF,TGTGCCAGCAGCAGGGATTTCTACGAGCAGTACTTC
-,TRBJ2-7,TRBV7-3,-,CASLGFPSDEQYF,TGTGCCAGCTTAGGGTTTCCCTCCGACGAGCAGTACTTC
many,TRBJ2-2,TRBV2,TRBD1,CASTPSSDRVTGELFF,TGTGCCAGCACTCCTTCGAGTGACAGGGTCACCGGGGAGCTGTTTTTT
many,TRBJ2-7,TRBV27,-,CASSLGSRQYF,TGTGCCAGCAGTTTGGGTTCCCGGCAGTACTTC
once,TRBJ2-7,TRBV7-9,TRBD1,CASSLGQGQDEQYF,TGTGCCAGCAGCTTAGGGCAGGGACAGGACGAGCAGTACTTC
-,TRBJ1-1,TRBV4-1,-,CASSQAWERNTEAFF,TGCGCCAGCAGCCAAGCATGGGAGAGGAACACTGAAGCTTTCTTT
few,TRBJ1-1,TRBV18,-,CASSRGFDTEAFF,TGTGCCAGCTCACGCGGCTTTGACACTGAAGCTTTCTTT
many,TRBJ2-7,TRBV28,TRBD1,CASSRSGTGVLSSKQYF,TGTGCCAGCAGCCGCTCCGGGACAGGGGTACTCTCTTCTAAGCAGTACTTC
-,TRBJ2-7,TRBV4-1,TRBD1,CASSHLSGTGPREQYF,TGCGCCAGCAGCCACCTATCCGGGACAGGGCCTCGCGAGCAGTACTTC